The 28 T cell receptor beta chains below all came from one sample that was sequenced in a study of blood T cells in healthy people across ages. Primers used in a second PCR of about 7 to 11 cycles were a sample-barcoded 5' primer and a J-beta primer mix. Via MiXCR, TCRdb re-called the 5' RACE reads, giving one row per CDR3 protein. Among 1.5 million to 1.8 million distinct CDR3 sequences listed, approximately 43% were seen once. The sample comprised blood. The receptors derive from a woman between 18 and 29 years old in good health.

The V call is TRBV29-1, the J call TRBJ2-1; D tentatively fits TRBD1 or TRBD2 (5 bases each). Trimming left V 3 bases short and J 9 bases short, with 15 bases between. The CDR3 extends over 13 amino acids. Germline-derived CDR1 and CDR2 are SQVTM and ANQGSEA. The chain's CDR3 is CSVDPGRIGEQFF. CDR3 coding DNA: TGCAGCGTTGATCCGGGGCGAATCGGTGAGCAGTTCTTC.

The chain links TRBV20-1 to TRBJ2-3, with D uncertain. In germline, CDR1 is DFQATT, CDR2 SNEGSKA (reference sequence). V gave up 2 bases and J gave up 2 bases, with 8 bases separating them. The CDR3 is made up of 13 amino acids. CDR3 DNA sequence: TGCAGTGCTAGACTCGGCCTCACAGATACGCAGTATTTT. Amino acid sequence: CSARLGLTDTQYF.

The chain has TRBV27 and TRBJ2-3; 11 bases match TRBD2. The CDR3 contains 15 residues. Per germline, CDR1 MNHEY and CDR2 SMNVEV (reference sequence). V shed 7 bases and J 6 bases; nucleotides not matched to a gene: 9. CDR3 region: CASTYSGGAYDTQYF. CDR3 nucleotides: TGTGCCAGCACCTATAGCGGGGGGGCGTACGATACGCAGTATTTT.

At least ten counts were recorded for this clonotype. The chain combines TRBV18 with TRBJ2-3; 12 bases align to TRBD2. CDR3 size: 15 residues. Losses at the gene ends were 1 base for V and 5 bases for J; bases not matched to a gene: 1. Germline lookup yields CDR1 KGHSH and CDR2 LQKENI. The CDR3 region is CASSPQGLAGDTQYF. The CDR3 DNA reads as TGTGCCAGCTCACCACAGGGACTAGCGGGAGATACGCAGTATTTT.

The chain couples TRBV6-2 or TRBV6-3 to TRBJ2-7, with D perhaps assigned TRBD1 or TRBD2 (5 bases each). This CDR3 has 15 residues. Trimming took 0 bases from V and 5 from J, leaving 14 bases between them. Germline V CDR1 and CDR2: MNHEY, SVGEGT. The CDR3 protein is CASSYSFGTADEQYF. The CDR3 nucleotides are TGTGCCAGCAGTTACTCGTTTGGGACGGCCGACGAGCAGTACTTC.

V and J are TRBV7-2 and TRBJ1-2; TRBD1 is a possible D gene (6 bases). CDR1 is SGHTA, CDR2 FQGNSA, per germline. This CDR3 is built from 14 residues. The germline V and J ends were trimmed by 5 bases and 4 bases, with 14 bases remaining between them. The CDR3 is CASSPGQSFYGYTF. DNA of the CDR3: TGTGCCAGCAGCCCAGGACAGTCCTTCTATGGCTACACCTTC. Looking up the rest from reference TRBV7-2 and TRBJ1-2 gives the full variable domain: GAGVSQSPSNKVTEKGKDVELRCDPISGHTALYWYRQSLGQGLEFLIYFQGNSAPDKSGLPSDRFSAERTGGSVSTLTIQRTQQEDSAVYLCASSPGQSFYGYTFGSGTRLTVV.

This clonotype showed up just once. The CDR3 sequence is CASSLDSGASNTQYF. CDR3 nucleotides: TGTGCCAGCAGCTTAGATAGCGGCGCCTCGAATACGCAGTATTTT. This sequence joins TRBV5-5 and TRBJ2-3; TRBD2 is a possible D gene (6 bases). The ends were cut back, 2 bases at V and 7 bases at J, with 17 bases in the middle. The germline gives CDR1 SGHKS, CDR2 YYEKEE (reference sequence). This CDR3 has 15 residues. The complete variable domain, with remaining parts taken from reference TRBV5-5 and TRBJ2-3, reads DAGVTQSPTHLIKTRGQQVTLRCSPISGHKSVSWYQQVLGQGPQFIFQYYEKEERGRGNFPDRFSARQFPNYSSELNVNALLLGDSALYLCASSLDSGASNTQYFGPGTRLTVL.

The genes are TRBV6-2 or TRBV6-3 and TRBJ2-7, with D unresolved. The assigned J gene may be wrong: the sequence end matches TRBJ2-5 better. The germline gives CDR1 MNHEY, CDR2 SVGEGT. This CDR3 comprises 13 residues. CDR3 coding DNA: TGTGCCAGCAGTGACGGCTCTTTGGAGACCCAGTACTTC. Protein sequence: CASSDGSLETQYF.

The chain uses TRBV30 and TRBJ1-1; D is uncertain. Germline CDR1 reads GTSNPN; CDR2 reads SVGIG (reference sequence). V dropped 5 bases and J dropped 1 base, with 8 bases sitting between them. This CDR3 has 12 amino acids. The CDR3 DNA is TGTGCCTGGGGCCCCCAGAACACTGAAGCTTTCTTT. Translation gives CAWGPQNTEAFF.

This clonotype was counted between two and nine times. The chain employs TRBV6-6 and TRBJ2-3; D call uncertain. V lost 5 bases to trimming and J lost 5 bases, with 11 bases between them. CDR1 MNHNY and CDR2 SVGAGI come from the germline V gene (reference sequence). The CDR3 runs 13 residues. The DNA of the CDR3 is TGTGCCAGCAGTACCGGTCTTCTAGATACGCAGTATTTT. Translated, it gives CASSTGLLDTQYF.

CDR3: CASSSPSGGHWDEQFF. CDR3 nucleotide sequence: TGTGCCAGCAGTTCCCCTAGCGGGGGGCATTGGGATGAGCAGTTCTTC. The chain joins TRBV12-3 or TRBV12-4 to TRBJ2-1; 11 nucleotides agree with TRBD2. Germline trimming cut 4 bases from V and 8 bases from J; bases unmatched to any gene: 10. The CDR3 is 16 residues long.

The chain carries TRBV7-2 and TRBJ2-3; 11 nucleotides align to TRBD2. J lost 2 bases, V lost 2 bases, and 9 bases had no gene match. The V gene's germline CDR1 is SGHTA and CDR2 FQGNSA. CDR3 length equals 18 residues. The CDR3 DNA reads TGTGCCAGCAGCTTAATCGGGACTAGCGGTCCAATCACAGATACGCAGTATTTT. Translated: CASSLIGTSGPITDTQYF.

The chain is built from TRBV28 and TRBJ2-2, with 9 nucleotides matching TRBD2. Germline V gene data show CDR1 as MDHEN and CDR2 as SYDVKM. The length of the CDR3 is 15 residues. J was trimmed by 4 bases and V by 8 bases; bases with no gene match: 8. CDR3 in amino acids: CASLAGVRGTGELFF. The CDR3 nucleotides read TGTGCCAGCTTAGCGGGAGTACGAGGCACCGGGGAGCTGTTTTTT.

As concerns this clonotype: Germline and junction disagree at one end, which may indicate a read error. The chain combines TRBV25-1 with TRBJ2-7; D unclear. The CDR3 is 13 amino acids. Germline assignment: CDR1 MGHDK and CDR2 SYGVNS. The CDR3 region is CANSVGINYEQYF. The CDR3 coding sequence is TGTGCCAACAGTGTTGGCATTAACTACGAGCAGTACTTC.

In this sample, this clonotype turned up a few times. The chain combines TRBV12-3 or TRBV12-4 with TRBJ2-3; no definite D call. This CDR3 has 12 residues. Trimming cost V 6 bases and J 2 bases, with 6 bases left between them. The CDR3 loop is CASRLYTDTQYF. DNA for the CDR3: TGTGCCAGCAGGCTGTACACAGATACGCAGTATTTT.

The chain joins TRBV6-1 to TRBJ2-3, with 8 positions matching TRBD2. Losses at the gene ends were 4 bases for V and 8 bases for J; bases not matched to a gene: 14. The germline V gene has CDR1 MNHNS and CDR2 SASEGT. This CDR3 contains 16 residues. The chain's CDR3 is CASSAYSGEGSGTQYF. The DNA for the CDR3 is TGTGCCAGCAGTGCGTATAGCGGGGAGGGGTCAGGTACGCAGTATTTT.

This clonotype was detected only a few times. The gene calls are TRBV25-1 and TRBJ1-2, with D uncertain. Looked up from germline, CDR1 is MGHDK and CDR2 is SYGVNS. The length of the CDR3 is 13 residues. The V end was cut by 2 bases, the J end by 8 bases, with 12 bases between. CDR3 loop: CASSEGYRKGYTF. CDR3 coding DNA: TGTGCCAGCAGTGAAGGGTACAGAAAAGGCTACACCTTC.

There are a few counts of this clonotype. V and J are TRBV4-2 and TRBJ2-4; 13 positions match TRBD2. Near its end, the DNA agrees better with TRBJ2-7, so the J call may be wrong. The CDR3 covers 17 residues. Germline V gene lookup returns CDR1 LGHNA and CDR2 YNFKEQ. The CDR3 coding sequence is TGTGCCAGCAGCCGACTAGGACTAGCGGGAGAGGTCAACGAGCAGTACTTC. It encodes CASSRLGLAGEVNEQYF.

On this clonotype itself: Possible read error: a much larger clone is one base away. V gene TRBV10-3 combines with J gene TRBJ2-1, with a weak D call TRBD2 (6 bases). Between the trimmed V and J ends, which lost 3 bases and 6 bases, there was a span of 12 bases. CDR3 length equals 14 residues. Per the germline V gene, CDR1 is ENHRY and CDR2 is SYGVKD. The CDR3 coding sequence is TGTGCCATCAGTGACAGGGAGGCCCGCAATGAGCAGTTCTTC. Translating it yields CAISDREARNEQFF.

There are a few counts of this clonotype. The chain has TRBV12-3 or TRBV12-4 and TRBJ1-2; D call uncertain. The CDR3 length is 14 residues. The V end was cut by 3 bases, the J end by 4 bases, with 12 bases between. DNA of the CDR3: TGTGCCAGCAGTTTCCAAGGGTTAGGCTATGGCTACACCTTC. It codes for CASSFQGLGYGYTF.

This clonotype is a singleton in its sample. A single base separates this from a much larger clone, so it may be a read error. The chain is built from TRBV6-5 and TRBJ2-5, with 10 bases matching TRBD1. The last part of the DNA fits TRBJ2-7 better; the J call may be wrong. The germline V gene encodes CDR1 MNHEY and CDR2 SVGAGI. CDR3 size: 14 residues. The CDR3 here is CASNPGQGRHEQYF. CDR3 sequence (DNA): TGTGCCAGCAATCCGGGACAGGGGAGACACGAGCAGTACTTC.

In its sample, this clonotype was seen many times. The chain joins TRBV28 to TRBJ2-7; TRBD1 matches at 9 bases. CDR3 length: 15 residues. Germline loops: CDR1 MDHEN, CDR2 SYDVKM. The junction had 13 bases not matched to a gene; V was cut back by 8 bases and J by 5 bases. CDR3 DNA: TGTGCCAGCTCCCTCAGTCCGGGACAGGGTCACGAGCAGTACTTC. Its protein product is CASSLSPGQGHEQYF.

The J gene is TRBJ2-3, the V gene TRBV7-3; D may correspond to TRBD1 or TRBD2 (5 bases each). The germline V and J ends were trimmed by 2 bases and 5 bases, with 17 bases remaining between them. The CDR3 extends over 16 amino acids. From germline, CDR1 is SGHTA and CDR2 FQGTGA. The CDR3 nucleotides read TGTGCCAGCAGCTTAGACTCCGCGGTGGGACGAGATACGCAGTATTTT. Amino acid sequence: CASSLDSAVGRDTQYF.

This chain uses TRBV7-2 with TRBJ2-3, with 12 bases identical to TRBD2. Germline CDR1 and CDR2: SGHTA and FQGNSA. J gave up 4 bases and V 6 bases, and 8 bases lay outside the gene matches. This CDR3 comprises 16 residues. This CDR3 is CASSPSGGAPPDTQYF. Here the CDR3 DNA reads TGTGCCAGCAGTCCTAGCGGGGGGGCCCCACCAGATACGCAGTATTTT.

With regard to this clonotype: Since a much larger clone is just one base distant, this may be a read error. V is TRBV20-1 and J is TRBJ1-2; 8 bases align to TRBD1. J gave up 7 bases and V 6 bases, and 16 bases lay outside the gene matches. Germline CDR1 is DFQATT and CDR2 is SNEGSKA (reference sequence). This CDR3 is 15 amino acids long. The CDR3 DNA is TGCAGTGCCGGATTCGGACAGGGAGGGGGGACTGGCTACACCTTC. Its translation: CSAGFGQGGGTGYTF.

The rearrangement links TRBV28 to TRBJ2-1; 7 nucleotides agree with TRBD2. The end of the DNA fits TRBJ2-7 better, so the J call may be wrong. The CDR3 has 16 amino acids. CDR1 MDHEN and CDR2 SYDVKM come from the germline V gene. CDR3 residues: CASSTPAGSSYNEQYF. The CDR3 coding sequence is TGTGCCAGCAGCACACCAGCGGGGAGCTCCTACAATGAGCAGTACTTC.

V gene TRBV5-6 combines with J gene TRBJ2-7; no firm D call. Germline CDR1 SGHDT, CDR2 YYEEEE. The CDR3 is made up of 14 amino acids. V was clipped by 0 bases and J by 0 bases, with 7 bases between them. The CDR3: CASSLALLSYEQYF. CDR3 bases: TGTGCCAGCAGCTTGGCTCTACTCTCCTACGAGCAGTACTTC. The entire variable domain, with the rest obtained from reference TRBV5-6 and TRBJ2-7, is as follows: DAGVTQSPTHLIKTRGQQVTLRCSPKSGHDTVSWYQQALGQGPQFIFQYYEEEERQRGNFPDRFSGHQFPNYSSELNVNALLLGDSALYLCASSLALLSYEQYFGPGTRLTVT.

The chain carries TRBV4-3 and TRBJ1-4; D is possibly TRBD1 (5 bases). V gave up 8 bases and J gave up 6 bases, with 19 bases separating them. The CDR3 has 15 residues. Germline assignment: CDR1 LGHNA and CDR2 YSLEER. The CDR3 nucleotides read TGCGCCAGCCGGCCCACCTGGGGCTCGGATGAAAAACTGTTTTTT. Its translation is CASRPTWGSDEKLFF.